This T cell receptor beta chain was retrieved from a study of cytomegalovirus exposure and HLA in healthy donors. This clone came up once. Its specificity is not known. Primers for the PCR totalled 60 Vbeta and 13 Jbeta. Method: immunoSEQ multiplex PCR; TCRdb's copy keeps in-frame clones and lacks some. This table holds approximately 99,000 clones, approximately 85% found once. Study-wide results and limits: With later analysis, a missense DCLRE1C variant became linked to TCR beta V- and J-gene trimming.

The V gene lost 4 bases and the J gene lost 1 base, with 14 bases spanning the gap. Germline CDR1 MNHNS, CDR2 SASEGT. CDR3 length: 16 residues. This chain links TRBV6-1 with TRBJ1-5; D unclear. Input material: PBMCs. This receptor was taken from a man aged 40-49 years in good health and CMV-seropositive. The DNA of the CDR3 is TGTGCCAGCAGTGGCCATATGCTATGGAGCAATCAGCCCCAGCATTTT. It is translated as CASSGHMLWSNQPQHF.